Below are 30 T cell receptor beta chains sequenced from a single sample in a study of cytomegalovirus exposure and HLA in healthy donors. A multiplex PCR was run with 60 Vbeta primers and 13 Jbeta primers. TCRdb keeps only in-frame clones here, not all; method: immunoSEQ multiplex PCR. In the table there are approximately 120,000 clones, 77% of which are singletons. The sequenced sample was PBMCs. All receptors come from a woman between 40 and 55 years old in good health and CMV-seropositive.

The rearrangement links TRBV2 to TRBJ2-2; TRBD2 agrees at 9 bases. From germline, CDR1 is SNHLY and CDR2 FYNNEI. The ends lost 6 bases at V and 7 bases at J; junction bases unmatched: 6. This CDR3 spans 14 amino acids. Here the CDR3 reads CASRGGRASGELFF. As DNA, the CDR3 is TGTGCCAGCAGGGGCGGGAGGGCAAGCGGGGAGCTGTTTTTT.

This chain links TRBV9 with TRBJ1-3; a possible D gene is TRBD1 (5 bases). Trimming removed 4 bases at V and 3 bases at J, with 14 bases between. This CDR3 contains 15 residues. Per germline, CDR1 SGDLS and CDR2 YYNGEE. The CDR3 nucleotides are TGTGCCAGCAGCCTCGGCGGGGGGGGTGGAAACACCATATATTTT. Its protein product is CASSLGGGGGNTIYF.

This clone was seen a few times. This chain connects TRBV19 to TRBJ1-1; 7 bases align to TRBD1. V trimming: 5 bases; J trimming: 5 bases; junction bases outside the gene matches: 11. Germline-derived CDR1 and CDR2 are LNHDA and SQIVND (reference sequence). This CDR3 is 15 amino acids long. DNA of the CDR3: TGTGCCAGTAGTCCGCGACAGGGACTCCCTACTGAAGCTTTCTTT. It encodes CASSPRQGLPTEAFF.

V usage is TRBV5-1 and J usage is TRBJ2-5, with TRBD1 identical over 9 bases. Unmatched junction bases numbered 0, after V lost 2 bases and J lost 1 base. Germline loops: CDR1 SGHRS, CDR2 YFSETQ. This CDR3 is built from 14 residues. CDR3 bases: TGCGCCAGCAGCTTACAGGGGGCCCAAGAGACCCAGTACTTC. Translated: CASSLQGAQETQYF.

The rearrangement links TRBV6-1 to TRBJ1-2; D not resolved. Trimming stripped 6 bases from V and 5 bases from J, with 16 bases between. The germline gives CDR1 MNHNS, CDR2 SASEGT. The CDR3 totals 14 residues. The DNA of the CDR3 is TGTGCCAGCAGAAGGTCGGGTCACCATTATGGCTACACCTTC. It codes for CASRRSGHHYGYTF.

V is TRBV19 and J is TRBJ1-2; D is possibly TRBD1 (6 bases). The CDR3 is 13 residues long. Trimming left V 6 bases short and J 8 bases short, with 16 bases between. Germline CDR1 is LNHDA and CDR2 is SQIVND (reference sequence). CDR3 protein: CASRADRTSGYTF. The CDR3 DNA sequence: TGTGCCAGTAGGGCCGACAGGACCTCGGGCTACACCTTC.

The chain joins TRBV18 to TRBJ1-2; D might be TRBD1 (5 bases). V was pared by 1 base and J by 8 bases, with 11 bases between. This CDR3 has 13 amino acids. The germline gives CDR1 KGHSH, CDR2 LQKENI. CDR3 sequence reads: CASSPRTTWGYTF. CDR3 nucleotide sequence: TGTGCCAGCTCACCACGGACAACCTGGGGCTACACCTTC.

This chain links TRBV5-1 with TRBJ2-5, with TRBD2 identical over 7 bases. Germline V CDR1 and CDR2: SGHRS, YFSETQ. J lost 5 bases, V lost 3 bases, and 16 bases had no gene match. There are 17 residues in the CDR3. DNA for the CDR3: TGCGCCAGCAGCTCCCACCCTTCCGGGAGTAGCGGGGAGACCCAGTACTTC. This encodes CASSSHPSGSSGETQYF.

This clone was picked up a small number of times. The chain's CDR3 is CSVGDRVDQPQHF. The CDR3 coding sequence is TGCAGCGTTGGGGACAGGGTTGATCAGCCCCAGCATTTT. V gene TRBV29-1 combines with J gene TRBJ1-5; 9 positions match TRBD1. Germline-derived CDR1 and CDR2 are SQVTM and ANQGSEA. The CDR3 is 13 residues long. The V segment lost 4 bases and the J segment 5 bases; nucleotides outside the gene matches: 3.

The V call is TRBV30, the J call TRBJ1-5; 9 nucleotides line up with TRBD1. Trimming took 0 bases from V and 6 from J; bases not matched to a gene: 3. This CDR3 contains 14 residues. CDR1 and CDR2 (germline): GTSNPN, SVGIG (reference sequence). This CDR3 is CAWSVGTGFQPQHF. The CDR3 coding sequence is TGTGCCTGGAGTGTAGGGACAGGGTTTCAGCCCCAGCATTTT.

This chain links TRBV28 with TRBJ2-7; 8 bases line up with TRBD2. Germline values: CDR1 MDHEN, CDR2 SYDVKM. Unmatched junction bases numbered 8, after V lost 7 bases and J lost 3 bases. The CDR3 loop spans 14 amino acids. This CDR3 is CASTLGTSFYEQYF. CDR3 DNA: TGTGCCAGCACCCTCGGGACTAGTTTCTACGAGCAGTACTTC.

The gene calls are TRBV5-1 and TRBJ2-5; a possible D gene is TRBD2 (6 bases). The germline V gene has CDR1 SGHRS and CDR2 YFSETQ. The ends were cut back, 6 bases at V and 5 bases at J, with 20 bases in the middle. The CDR3 totals 15 residues. The CDR3: CASTPSARPHETQYF. CDR3 sequence (DNA): TGCGCCAGCACCCCTAGCGCGAGACCCCACGAGACCCAGTACTTC.

This sequence joins TRBV19 and TRBJ2-1; D is uncertain. Germline V gives CDR1 LNHDA, CDR2 SQIVND (reference sequence). V was trimmed by 3 bases and J by 9 bases, leaving 12 bases between them. The CDR3 loop spans 13 amino acids. The CDR3 sequence: CASSIRSSREQFF. The CDR3 nucleotides read TGTGCCAGTAGTATTCGGAGCAGTCGTGAGCAGTTCTTC.

The genes are TRBV19 and TRBJ2-4, with D perhaps matching TRBD1 (6 bases). Germline CDR1 LNHDA, CDR2 SQIVND (reference sequence). The V end lost 7 bases, the J end lost 9 bases, and 19 bases lay between the germline ends. CDR3 length: 14 residues. CDR3 in amino acids: CASIKDSPRVIQYF. The CDR3, as DNA: TGTGCCAGTATCAAGGACAGCCCGCGGGTCATTCAGTACTTC.

J is TRBJ1-4 and V is TRBV6-1; no definite D call. The V end was cut by 2 bases, the J end by 0 bases, with 16 bases between. In germline, CDR1 is MNHNS, CDR2 SASEGT. The CDR3 is 18 residues long. CDR3 sequence: CASSESWAGLSTNEKLFF. As DNA, the CDR3 is TGTGCCAGCAGTGAAAGTTGGGCAGGCCTTTCAACTAATGAAAAACTGTTTTTT.

V and J are TRBV28 and TRBJ1-4, with TRBD1 as a possible D gene (5 bases). Germline CDR1 is MDHEN and CDR2 is SYDVKM. This CDR3 spans 14 amino acids. V dropped 5 bases and J dropped 8 bases, with 15 bases sitting between them. DNA for the CDR3: TGTGCCAGCAGTCCAGGGTCCGTACGGGAAAAACTGTTTTTT. This encodes CASSPGSVREKLFF.

This sequence joins TRBV10-3 and TRBJ2-2, with TRBD2 matching over 9 bases. V lost 10 bases, J lost 6 bases, and 6 bases stayed unmatched. The CDR3 runs 13 residues. The germline CDR1 and CDR2 sequences are ENHRY and SYGVKD. CDR3 residues: CATKGLAAGELFF. The CDR3 DNA reads TGTGCCACCAAGGGACTAGCAGCCGGGGAGCTGTTTTTT.

The chain carries TRBV6-4 and TRBJ2-5; a possible D gene is TRBD1 (6 bases). The end of the DNA aligns better with TRBJ2-7, so the J call may be wrong. This CDR3 contains 16 residues. Germline CDR1 and CDR2: MRHNA and SNTAGT. CDR3: CASSDSNRQVSYEQYF. CDR3 DNA: TGTGCCAGCAGTGACTCGAACCGACAGGTCTCCTACGAGCAGTACTTC.

The genes are TRBV13 and TRBJ1-4, with TRBD1 matching over 7 bases. V shed 4 bases and J 12 bases; nucleotides not matched to a gene: 14. Looked up from germline, CDR1 is PRHDT and CDR2 is FYEKMQ (reference sequence). The length of the CDR3 is 15 residues. CDR3 in amino acids: CASSSRDSRREELFF. The CDR3 DNA reads TGTGCCAGCAGCTCCCGGGACAGCCGGAGGGAGGAACTGTTTTTT.

The rearrangement joins TRBV4-1 to TRBJ2-3, with TRBD2 matching over 9 bases. Germline assignment: CDR1 MGHRA and CDR2 YSYEKL. V was clipped by 0 bases and J by 9 bases; unmatched bases: 7. There are 15 residues in the CDR3. CDR3: CASSQEAGGGLTQYF. The CDR3 region has the DNA TGCGCCAGCAGCCAAGAGGCGGGAGGGGGTCTGACGCAGTATTTT.

This chain links TRBV5-1 with TRBJ2-7; D possibly corresponds to TRBD2 (6 bases). This CDR3 has 15 residues. Germline assignment: CDR1 SGHRS and CDR2 YFSETQ. The V gene lost 0 bases and the J gene lost 4 bases, with 14 bases spanning the gap. CDR3 sequence (DNA): TGCGCCAGCAGCTTGGGGCTCGGGGGTACGTACGAGCAGTACTTC. It encodes CASSLGLGGTYEQYF. Together with reference TRBV5-1 and TRBJ2-7, the CDR3 gives the full variable domain: KAGVTQTPRYLIKTRGQQVTLSCSPISGHRSVSWYQQTPGQGLQFLFEYFSETQRNKGNFPGRFSGRQFSNSRSEMNVSTLELGDSALYLCASSLGLGGTYEQYFGPGTRLTVT.

The chain carries TRBV28 and TRBJ1-5, with 10 positions matching TRBD1. J gave up 6 bases and V 4 bases, and 18 bases lay outside the gene matches. CDR1 and CDR2 from the germline V gene are MDHEN and SYDVKM. The CDR3 sequence is 19 residues long. CDR3 sequence (DNA): TGTGCCAGCAGTTCCCCAACTCCCTCGACAGGGGGCTTCGGTCAGCCCCAGCATTTT. Amino acids: CASSSPTPSTGGFGQPQHF.

V gene TRBV4-2 combines with J gene TRBJ2-3; 9 nucleotides line up with TRBD2. Germline CDR1 is LGHNA and CDR2 is YNFKEQ. CDR3 length: 17 amino acids. The V segment lost 4 bases and the J segment 6 bases; nucleotides outside the gene matches: 14. The CDR3: CASSPEVAGGLGDTQYF. CDR3 coding DNA: TGTGCCAGCAGCCCGGAGGTCGCGGGAGGGCTTGGGGATACGCAGTATTTT.

This chain uses TRBV6-5 with TRBJ2-4, with D perhaps matching TRBD2 (6 bases). The V gene lost 7 bases and the J gene lost 16 bases, with 17 bases spanning the gap. Per germline, CDR1 MNHEY and CDR2 SVGAGI. CDR3 length equals 11 residues. CDR3 coding DNA: TGTGCCAGCACCCTGGGGGGTGTTAGTTACTTC. Translating gives CASTLGGVSYF.

The chain uses TRBV5-1 and TRBJ2-2, with TRBD2 matching over 7 bases. The J segment lost 0 bases and the V segment lost 3 bases, leaving 11 bases of the junction unmatched. The CDR3 has 18 amino acids. Germline V gene lookup returns CDR1 SGHRS and CDR2 YFSETQ. The CDR3 DNA reads as TGCGCCAGCAGCTCGCTTGGAGGGAGGGTGGCGAACACCGGGGAGCTGTTTTTT. It yields the protein CASSSLGGRVANTGELFF.

The chain combines TRBV5-1 with TRBJ1-1; D uncertain. CDR1 and CDR2 (germline): SGHRS, YFSETQ. The CDR3 has 16 residues. The V end was cut by 6 bases, the J end by 3 bases, with 21 bases between. The CDR3 loop reads CASKRGGLLGDTEAFF. Here the CDR3 DNA reads TGCGCCAGCAAAAGAGGCGGACTCCTTGGGGACACTGAAGCTTTCTTT.

This CDR3 reads CASSLVLDSSTDTQYF. For the CDR3, the DNA is TGTGCCAGCAGTTTAGTCCTCGACTCTAGCACAGATACGCAGTATTTT. This chain uses TRBV27 with TRBJ2-3; D is uncertain. The ends were cut back, 2 bases at V and 0 bases at J, with 12 bases in the middle. The CDR3 contains 16 residues. The germline gives CDR1 MNHEY, CDR2 SMNVEV (reference sequence).

V and J are TRBV27 and TRBJ2-1, with 7 bases identical to TRBD2. CDR3 length: 16 residues. CDR1 MNHEY and CDR2 SMNVEV come from the germline V gene (reference sequence). J gave up 12 bases and V 4 bases, and 18 bases lay outside the gene matches. The CDR3 reads CASSSTIRTRTLSQFF. The CDR3 nucleotides are TGTGCCAGCAGTTCGACAATACGGACTAGGACACTATCGCAGTTCTTC.

V and J are TRBV28 and TRBJ2-5; 11 bases agree with TRBD2. Germline trimming cut 6 bases from V and 1 base from J; bases unmatched to any gene: 10. The CDR3 length is 17 residues. Germline CDR1 is MDHEN and CDR2 is SYDVKM. CDR3 bases: TGTGCCAGCAGATCCTACGGGACTAGCGGACGCCAAGAGACCCAGTACTTC. Translated, it gives CASRSYGTSGRQETQYF.

The V and J genes are TRBV6-1 and TRBJ2-1; maybe TRBD1 (6 bases). The CDR3 is 15 residues long. Germline V gene sequence: CDR1 MNHNS, CDR2 SASEGT. Between the trimmed V and J ends, which lost 5 bases and 3 bases, there was a span of 14 bases. Here the CDR3 reads CASSTDRPIYNEQFF. In DNA form, the CDR3 reads TGTGCCAGCAGTACCGACAGGCCCATCTACAATGAGCAGTTCTTC.